This TCR beta chain was captured by sequencing in a study of regulatory T cells in long-lasting Graves disease. Study-wide context: Antithyroid drugs had been taken under 3 months by newly diagnosed Graves' patients. Findings and caveats of the study: TCR diversity was lower in persistent Graves' patients (versus newly diagnosed ones).

Documented time point: newly diagnosed GD, antithyroid drugs for less than 3 months. After RNA was extracted from PBMCs, the TCR library was made from it. A blood draw put 8.5 to 10 milliliters of peripheral blood into EDTA tubes. Many counts were recorded for this clonotype. Its antigen is not known. In building TCR beta libraries, iRepertoire HTBI primers were used together with Arm-PCR of CDR3 regions. TCRdb reprocessed the multiplex PCR reads via MiXCR and lists one record per CDR3 protein. The sample has roughly 350,000 distinct CDR3 sequences, 16% seen once. This same sample was also part of a study on T cells in Graves' hyperthyroidism and ophthalmopathy. This second report adds: First-round RT-PCR targeting the TCR CDR3 was performed with the HTBI primer set.

This TCR derives from a man in his forties with Graves disease. The input for sequencing was peripheral blood mononuclear cells (PBMCs), taken at new diagnosis, from a patient treated with antithyroid drugs.

Written as DNA, the CDR3 is TGTGCCAGCAGTCCCCTGATTGGCCAGCCCCAGCATTTT. Protein product: CASSPLIGQPQHF. This chain joins TRBV12-3 or TRBV12-4 and TRBJ1-5; D remains unclear. V lost 5 bases and J lost 7, with 12 bases in between. The CDR3 loop spans 13 amino acids.